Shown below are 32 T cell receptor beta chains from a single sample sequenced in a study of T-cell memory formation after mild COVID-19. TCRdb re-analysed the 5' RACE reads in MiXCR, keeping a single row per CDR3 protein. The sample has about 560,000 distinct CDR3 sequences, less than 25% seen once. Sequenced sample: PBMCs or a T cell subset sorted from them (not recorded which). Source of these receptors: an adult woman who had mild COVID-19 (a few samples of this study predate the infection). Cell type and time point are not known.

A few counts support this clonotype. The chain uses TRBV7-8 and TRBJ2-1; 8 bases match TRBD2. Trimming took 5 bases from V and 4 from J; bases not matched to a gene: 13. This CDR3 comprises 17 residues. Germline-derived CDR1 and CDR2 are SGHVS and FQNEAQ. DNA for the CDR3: TGTGCCAGCAGCGTGCACAGCGGGAGTTTAGTTTACAATGAGCAGTTCTTC. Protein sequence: CASSVHSGSLVYNEQFF.

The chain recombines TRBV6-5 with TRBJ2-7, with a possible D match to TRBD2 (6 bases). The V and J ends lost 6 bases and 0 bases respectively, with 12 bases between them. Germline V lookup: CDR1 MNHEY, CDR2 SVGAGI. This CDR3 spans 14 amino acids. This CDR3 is CASSRDFSSYEQYF. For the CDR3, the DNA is TGTGCCAGCAGCCGGGACTTCAGCTCCTACGAGCAGTACTTC.

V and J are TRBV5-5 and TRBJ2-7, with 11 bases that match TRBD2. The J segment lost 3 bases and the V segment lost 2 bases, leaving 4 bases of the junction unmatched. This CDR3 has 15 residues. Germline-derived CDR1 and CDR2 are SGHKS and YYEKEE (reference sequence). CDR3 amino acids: CASSLLSGGDYEQYF. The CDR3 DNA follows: TGTGCCAGCAGCTTACTTAGCGGGGGGGACTACGAGCAGTACTTC.

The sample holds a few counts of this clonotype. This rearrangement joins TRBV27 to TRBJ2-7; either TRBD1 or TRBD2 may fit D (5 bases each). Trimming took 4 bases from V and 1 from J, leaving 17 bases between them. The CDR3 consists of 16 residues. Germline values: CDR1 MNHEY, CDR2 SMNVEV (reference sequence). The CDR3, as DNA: TGTGCCAGCAGTTCCCATGACGGGACGGCGTCCTACGAGCAGTACTTC. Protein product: CASSSHDGTASYEQYF.

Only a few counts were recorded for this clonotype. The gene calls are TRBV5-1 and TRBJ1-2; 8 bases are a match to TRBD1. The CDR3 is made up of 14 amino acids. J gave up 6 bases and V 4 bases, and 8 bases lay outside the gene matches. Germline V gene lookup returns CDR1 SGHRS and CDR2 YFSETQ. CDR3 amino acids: CASSLLDRAHGYTF. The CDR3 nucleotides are TGCGCCAGCAGCCTCCTGGACAGGGCCCATGGCTACACCTTC.

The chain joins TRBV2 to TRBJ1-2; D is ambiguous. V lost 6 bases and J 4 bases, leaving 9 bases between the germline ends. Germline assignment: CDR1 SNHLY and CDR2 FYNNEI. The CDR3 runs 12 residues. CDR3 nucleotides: TGTGCCAGCAGAAAGGGCCTCTATGGCTACACCTTC. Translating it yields CASRKGLYGYTF.

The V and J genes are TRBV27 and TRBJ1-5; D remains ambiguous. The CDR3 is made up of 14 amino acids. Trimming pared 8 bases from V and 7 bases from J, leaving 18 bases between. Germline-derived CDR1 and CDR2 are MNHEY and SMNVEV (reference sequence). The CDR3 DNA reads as TGTGCCAGCGCAGAAAAGGCGCGCTGGCAGCCCCAGCATTTT. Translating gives CASAEKARWQPQHF.

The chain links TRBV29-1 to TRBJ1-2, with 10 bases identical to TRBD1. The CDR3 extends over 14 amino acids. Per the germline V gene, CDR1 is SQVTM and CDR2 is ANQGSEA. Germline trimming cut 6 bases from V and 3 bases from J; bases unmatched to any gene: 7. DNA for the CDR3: TGCAGCGTAAAACTGACAGGGGGCCACTATGGCTACACCTTC. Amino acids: CSVKLTGGHYGYTF.

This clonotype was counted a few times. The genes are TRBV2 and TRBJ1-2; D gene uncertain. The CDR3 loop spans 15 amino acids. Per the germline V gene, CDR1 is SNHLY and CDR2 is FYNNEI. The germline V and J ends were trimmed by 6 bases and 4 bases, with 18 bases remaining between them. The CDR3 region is CASSARSFSVYGYTF. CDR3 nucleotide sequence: TGTGCCAGCAGCGCCAGGAGCTTTTCGGTCTATGGCTACACCTTC.

The CDR3 DNA is TGTGCCACCAGATCCCAAGGGGGCGCGGACACTGAAGCTTTCTTT. It codes for CATRSQGGADTEAFF. This rearrangement joins TRBV12-3 or TRBV12-4 to TRBJ1-1; 7 nucleotides line up with TRBD1. The trim removed 10 bases at V and 3 bases at J, leaving 14 bases unmatched. The CDR3 totals 15 residues.

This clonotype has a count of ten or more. The CDR3 nucleotides read TGTGCCAGCAGCCGGGGACTAGCGGGACTCCAAGAGACCCAGTACTTC. As protein: CASSRGLAGLQETQYF. The chain has TRBV7-8 and TRBJ2-5; 13 bases agree with TRBD2. Trimming removed 5 bases from V and 1 base from J; junction bases left unmatched: 4. The germline V gene has CDR1 SGHVS and CDR2 FQNEAQ. This CDR3 has 16 residues.

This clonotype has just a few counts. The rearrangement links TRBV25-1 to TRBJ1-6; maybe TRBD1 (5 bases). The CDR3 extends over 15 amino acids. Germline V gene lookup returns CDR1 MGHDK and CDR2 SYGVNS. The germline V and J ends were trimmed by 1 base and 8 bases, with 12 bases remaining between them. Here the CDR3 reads CASSEWGLAYSPLHF. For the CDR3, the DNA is TGTGCCAGCAGTGAATGGGGACTGGCGTATTCACCCCTCCACTTT.

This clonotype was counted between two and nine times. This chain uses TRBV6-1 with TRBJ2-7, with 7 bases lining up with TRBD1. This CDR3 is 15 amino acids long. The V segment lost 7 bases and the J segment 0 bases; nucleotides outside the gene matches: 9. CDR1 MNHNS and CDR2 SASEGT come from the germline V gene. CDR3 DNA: TGTGCCAGCACCAACTCCGGGACAGACTCCTACGAGCAGTACTTC. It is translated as CASTNSGTDSYEQYF.

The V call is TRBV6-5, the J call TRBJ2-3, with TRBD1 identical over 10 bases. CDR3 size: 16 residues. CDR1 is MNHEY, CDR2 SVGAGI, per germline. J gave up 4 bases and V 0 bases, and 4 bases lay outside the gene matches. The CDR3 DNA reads TGTGCCAGCAGTTACTCGACAGGGGGCTGGGCAGATACGCAGTATTTT. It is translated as CASSYSTGGWADTQYF.

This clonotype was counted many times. DNA for the CDR3: TGCGCCAGCAGCTTGGCAGCGGGAGGCCCCTACAATGAGCAGTTCTTC. This gives the protein CASSLAAGGPYNEQFF. The chain links TRBV5-1 to TRBJ2-1; 9 nucleotides align to TRBD2. The CDR3 has 16 amino acids. Germline CDR1 is SGHRS and CDR2 is YFSETQ. V lost 0 bases and J lost 2; bases outside the gene matches: 3.

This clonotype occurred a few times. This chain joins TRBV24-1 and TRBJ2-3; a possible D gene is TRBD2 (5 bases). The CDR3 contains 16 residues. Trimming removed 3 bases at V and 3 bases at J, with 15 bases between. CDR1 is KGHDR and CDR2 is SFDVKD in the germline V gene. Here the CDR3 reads CATSDRDAGWTDTQYF. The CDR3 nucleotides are TGTGCCACCAGTGATCGAGATGCGGGTTGGACAGATACGCAGTATTTT.

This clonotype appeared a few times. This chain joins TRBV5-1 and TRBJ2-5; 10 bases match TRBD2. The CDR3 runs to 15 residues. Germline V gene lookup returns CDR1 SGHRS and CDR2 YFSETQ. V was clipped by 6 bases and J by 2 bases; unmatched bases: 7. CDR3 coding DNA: TGCGCCAGCATTGAGCGGGGGGGCCGACAAGAGACCCAGTACTTC. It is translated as CASIERGGRQETQYF.

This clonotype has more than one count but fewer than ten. The DNA for the CDR3 is TGTGCCAGCAGTGGGAGCTACGGGACTGTTTCAGAGACCCAGTACTTC. Protein product: CASSGSYGTVSETQYF. V usage is TRBV6-1 and J usage is TRBJ2-5; maybe TRBD2 (6 bases). This CDR3 spans 16 amino acids. The V gene lost 4 bases and the J gene lost 4 bases, with 19 bases spanning the gap. Germline V gene sequence: CDR1 MNHNS, CDR2 SASEGT.

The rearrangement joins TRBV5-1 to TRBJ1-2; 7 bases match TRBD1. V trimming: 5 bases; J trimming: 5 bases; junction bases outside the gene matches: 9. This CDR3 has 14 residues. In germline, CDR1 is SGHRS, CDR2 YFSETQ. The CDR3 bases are TGCGCCAGCAGTTCCCAGGGGGTGCGGTATGGCTACACCTTC. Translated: CASSSQGVRYGYTF.

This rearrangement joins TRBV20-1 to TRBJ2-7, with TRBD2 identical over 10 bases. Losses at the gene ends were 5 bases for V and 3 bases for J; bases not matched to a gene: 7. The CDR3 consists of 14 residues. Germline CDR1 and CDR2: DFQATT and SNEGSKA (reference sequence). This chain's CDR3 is CSAATSGTIYEQYF. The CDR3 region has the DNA TGCAGTGCTGCCACTAGCGGGACCATCTACGAGCAGTACTTC.

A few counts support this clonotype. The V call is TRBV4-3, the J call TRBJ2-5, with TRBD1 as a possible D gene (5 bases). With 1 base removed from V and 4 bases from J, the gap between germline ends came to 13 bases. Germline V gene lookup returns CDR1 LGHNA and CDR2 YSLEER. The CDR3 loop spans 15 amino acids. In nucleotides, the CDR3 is TGCGCCAGCAGCCAAGCGGCGGCAGGGATAGAGACCCAGTACTTC. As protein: CASSQAAAGIETQYF.

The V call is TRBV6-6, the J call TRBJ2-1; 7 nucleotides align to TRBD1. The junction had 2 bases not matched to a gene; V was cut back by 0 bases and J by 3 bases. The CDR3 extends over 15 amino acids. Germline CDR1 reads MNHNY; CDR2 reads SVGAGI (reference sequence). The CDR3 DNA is TGTGCCAGCAGTTACTCCGGGACAGACTACAATGAGCAGTTCTTC. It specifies CASSYSGTDYNEQFF.

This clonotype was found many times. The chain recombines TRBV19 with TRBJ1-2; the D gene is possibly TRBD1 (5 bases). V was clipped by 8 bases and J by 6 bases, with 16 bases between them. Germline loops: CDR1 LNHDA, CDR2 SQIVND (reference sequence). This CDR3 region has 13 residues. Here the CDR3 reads CASGPRGGHGYTF. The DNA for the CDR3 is TGTGCCAGTGGGCCACGGGGCGGACATGGCTACACCTTC.

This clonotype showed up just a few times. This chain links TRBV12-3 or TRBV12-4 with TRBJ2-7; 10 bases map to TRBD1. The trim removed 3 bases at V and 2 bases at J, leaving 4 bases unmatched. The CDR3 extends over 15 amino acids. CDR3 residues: CASSFGTGVPYEQYF. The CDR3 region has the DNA TGTGCCAGCAGTTTCGGGACAGGGGTCCCCTACGAGCAGTACTTC.

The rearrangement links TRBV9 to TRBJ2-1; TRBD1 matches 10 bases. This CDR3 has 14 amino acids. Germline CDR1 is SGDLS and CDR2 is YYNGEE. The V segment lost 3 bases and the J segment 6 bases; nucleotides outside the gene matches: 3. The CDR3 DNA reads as TGTGCCAGCAGCGGACAGGGGGCTGGCAATGAGCAGTTCTTC. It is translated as CASSGQGAGNEQFF.

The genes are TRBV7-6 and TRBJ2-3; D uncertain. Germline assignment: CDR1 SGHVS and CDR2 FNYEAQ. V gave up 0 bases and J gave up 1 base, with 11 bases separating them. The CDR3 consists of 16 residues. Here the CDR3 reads CASSLALVQGTDTQYF. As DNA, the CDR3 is TGTGCCAGCAGCTTAGCGCTGGTGCAGGGCACAGATACGCAGTATTTT.

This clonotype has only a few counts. DNA of the CDR3: TGCGCCAGCAGCTTGGGGGCGGCTAGCTCTGGAAACACCATATATTTT. Translated, it gives CASSLGAASSGNTIYF. This chain joins TRBV5-1 and TRBJ1-3, with D uncertain. Germline V gives CDR1 SGHRS, CDR2 YFSETQ. V lost 0 bases to trimming and J lost 0 bases, with 10 bases between them. This CDR3 is 16 amino acids long.

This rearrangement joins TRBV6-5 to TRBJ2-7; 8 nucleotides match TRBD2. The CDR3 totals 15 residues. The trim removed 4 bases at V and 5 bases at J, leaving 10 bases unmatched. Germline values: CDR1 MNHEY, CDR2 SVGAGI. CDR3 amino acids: CASSFSGEYWNEQYF. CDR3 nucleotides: TGTGCCAGCAGTTTTAGCGGGGAATATTGGAACGAGCAGTACTTC.

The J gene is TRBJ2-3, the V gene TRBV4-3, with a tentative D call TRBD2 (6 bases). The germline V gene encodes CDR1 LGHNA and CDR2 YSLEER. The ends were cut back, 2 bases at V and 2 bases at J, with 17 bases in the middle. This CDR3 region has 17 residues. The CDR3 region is CASSQLLGGGPTDTQYF. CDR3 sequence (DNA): TGCGCCAGCAGCCAACTTTTAGGAGGAGGGCCCACAGATACGCAGTATTTT.

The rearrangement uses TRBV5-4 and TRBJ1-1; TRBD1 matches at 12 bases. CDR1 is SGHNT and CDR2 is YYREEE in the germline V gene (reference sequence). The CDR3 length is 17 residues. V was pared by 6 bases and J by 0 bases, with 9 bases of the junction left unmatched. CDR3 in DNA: TGTGCCAGCACCCAAGGGGACAGGGGGCAGTTGAACACTGAAGCTTTCTTT. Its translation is CASTQGDRGQLNTEAFF.

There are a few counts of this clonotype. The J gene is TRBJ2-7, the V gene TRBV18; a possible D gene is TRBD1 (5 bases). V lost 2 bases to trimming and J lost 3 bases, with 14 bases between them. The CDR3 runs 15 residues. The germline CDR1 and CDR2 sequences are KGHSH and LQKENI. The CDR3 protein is CASSPIRAGDYEQYF. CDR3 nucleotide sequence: TGTGCCAGCTCACCAATCAGGGCTGGCGACTACGAGCAGTACTTC. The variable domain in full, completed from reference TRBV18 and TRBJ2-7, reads NAGVMQNPRHLVRRRGQEARLRCSPMKGHSHVYWYRQLPEEGLKFMVYLQKENIIDESGMPKERFSAEFPKEGPSILRIQQVVRGDSAAYFCASSPIRAGDYEQYFGPGTRLTVT.

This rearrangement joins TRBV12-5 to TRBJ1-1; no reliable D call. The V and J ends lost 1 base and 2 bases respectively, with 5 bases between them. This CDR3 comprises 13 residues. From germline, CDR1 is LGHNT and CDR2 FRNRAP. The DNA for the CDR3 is TGTGCTAGTGGTTTGGGAGTCAACACTGAAGCTTTCTTT. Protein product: CASGLGVNTEAFF. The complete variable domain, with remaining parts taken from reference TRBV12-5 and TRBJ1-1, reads DARVTQTPRHKVTEMGQEVTMRCQPILGHNTVFWYRQTMMQGLELLAYFRNRAPLDDSGMPKDRFSAEMPDATLATLKIQPSEPRDSAVYFCASGLGVNTEAFFGQGTRLTVV.